A selection of T cell receptor beta chains follows, all from one sample in a study of tumor-infiltrating lymphocytes in primary liver carcinoma. TCRdb fed the multiplex PCR reads into MiXCR, producing one record per CDR3 protein. This table holds roughly 24,000 distinct CDR3 sequences, over 60% found once. Sequencing used liver tumor tissue from sampling region 5. All receptors derive from a woman in her thirties with primary liver carcinoma and hepatitis B virus infection. CDR3s include the opening cysteine and the closing phenylalanine or tryptophan. D genes are given only for firm matches. Clone size is shown for a subset of rows, as once, few, many or a class of expanded clone.

v_gene	abundance	j_gene	d_gene	len	CDR3aa
TRBV5-1	NA	TRBJ2-7	NA	13	CASNWDKAYEQYF
TRBV20-1	NA	TRBJ2-1	TRBD2	17	CNARDSRGASGSYEQFF
TRBV6-6	NA	TRBJ1-1	NA	15	CASSYSAGMRTEAFF
TRBV28	NA	TRBJ2-5	NA	16	CACSGIRESNQETQYF
TRBV11-3	once	TRBJ2-1	NA	13	CASSLDGNNGQFF
TRBV6-5	NA	TRBJ2-5	NA	14	CASRSLGVQETQYF
TRBV12-3/TRBV12-4	NA	TRBJ2-3	NA	14	CASFPHPSTDTQCF
TRBV11-2	NA	TRBJ1-4	NA	12	CASGLWGGKLFF
TRBV30	NA	TRBJ2-5	NA	13	CAWSIGVSETQYF
TRBV6-5	NA	TRBJ2-1	NA	15	CASSFSEGAYSEQFF
TRBV24-1	NA	TRBJ2-1	TRBD1	15	CATRGRDSTYNEQLF
TRBV6-5	NA	TRBJ1-6	NA	15	CASRDGSAPLSSLHF
TRBV11-2	NA	TRBJ1-3	NA	11	CASSSGNTIYF
TRBV12-3/TRBV12-4	NA	TRBJ2-3	NA	14	CTSSFGRSTDTQYF
TRBV5-1	many	TRBJ2-7	TRBD1	16	CAGSLSGTGGAYEQYF
TRBV10-2	NA	TRBJ1-1	NA	14	CAISDSKADTEALF
TRBV29-1	NA	TRBJ1-6	NA	13	CSTSMDYNSPPHF
TRBV9	many	TRBJ2-7	NA	14	CASSVGVGGDEQYF
TRBV6-6	medium-sized	TRBJ2-5	TRBD2	16	CASSSDPSRGRETQYF
TRBV6-5	few	TRBJ2-5	NA	15	CASSYSLPGRETLYF
TRBV5-6	NA	TRBJ2-6	NA	17	CASSQDSSFHGANVLTF
TRBV5-6	NA	TRBJ2-2	NA	15	CASGLTPKVTGELFF
TRBV28	NA	TRBJ1-1	NA	16	CANSPSPGTGSTEALF
TRBV6-1	NA	TRBJ2-2	TRBD1	19	CAISETLPGGAANTGELCF
TRBV30	NA	TRBJ2-2	NA	12	CTWTLYTGELFF
TRBV6-2/TRBV6-3	few	TRBJ1-1	TRBD1	18	CASSPGGSAQHMSTEAFF
TRBV5-1	NA	TRBJ2-1	NA	16	CASSPLGIISYNEQFF
TRBV4-3	NA	TRBJ2-5	NA	14	CASRPTRRQETQYF
TRBV11-2	NA	TRBJ2-2	NA	16	CVSNLAGFANTGDLFF
TRBV5-4	NA	TRBJ2-3	TRBD2	18	CASSDPAASGSLTDTQYF
TRBV4-3	NA	TRBJ2-1	NA	16	CASSQSVTGVRDEQFF
TRBV11-2	NA	TRBJ2-1	TRBD1	15	CASSPTGGSYNEQFF
TRBV6-6	once	TRBJ2-5	TRBD2	14	CARSYGGSQETQYF
TRBV7-9	once	TRBJ2-7	NA	15	CACSLEVVGPRDQYF
TRBV11-2	NA	TRBJ2-1	NA	15	CASSFDLTRSVEQFF
TRBV11-2	NA	TRBJ2-2	NA	16	CISRLAGFANTGELFF
TRBV11-2	once	TRBJ2-2	NA	16	CANSSTRRGRSGEPFF
TRBV12-3/TRBV12-4	NA	TRBJ2-5	NA	14	CASTHPGSEETQYF
TRBV18	NA	TRBJ2-1	NA	12	CASQVLGYEQFF
TRBV5-1	NA	TRBJ1-1	NA	14	CSSNSDRWNTEAFF
TRBV12-3/TRBV12-4	NA	TRBJ1-1	TRBD1	13	CASNSRGDTEAFF
TRBV24-1	NA	TRBJ2-5	TRBD2	16	CATGDSQSGAKETQYF
TRBV11-2	NA	TRBJ2-1	NA	15	CASRFDLPGSVEKFF
TRBV11-2	NA	TRBJ1-4	NA	12	CASSPWAGKLFF
TRBV2	many	TRBJ1-1	NA	13	CASSDQGNTEAFF
TRBV11-2	few	TRBJ1-1	NA	12	CASSPDSIEASF
TRBV4-3	few	TRBJ2-7	TRBD2	18	CASSQAVTGGYIDYEQYF
TRBV4-3	NA	TRBJ2-3	NA	18	CASSQSVLLADPDDTQYF
TRBV24-1	NA	TRBJ2-1	NA	15	CATSGSETDRWEQFF
TRBV4-2	NA	TRBJ2-7	TRBD1	15	CVSGPAGTGNYEQYF
TRBV11-2	NA	TRBJ2-2	NA	16	CAGSSTRSARSGDLFF
TRBV6-1	few	TRBJ2-2	NA	19	CASSETPPEGAANTVELFF
TRBV4-3	NA	TRBJ1-2	NA	14	CANSAEWEIYGYTF
TRBV28	NA	TRBJ2-7	NA	15	CASSVFGGADYEQYF
TRBV29-1	NA	TRBJ1-1	TRBD1	12	CSVETGSIGAFF
TRBV4-3	NA	TRBJ2-5	NA	14	CVISPTRRQETQYF
TRBV29-1	NA	TRBJ2-1	NA	12	CRALNDYNEQFF